A single sample is the source of the 27 T cell receptor beta chains below, sequenced in a study of PD-1 blockade in classical Hodgkin lymphoma. The time point denotes: cycle 4 day 1 (C4D1), after five to seven weeks of nivolumab. All the patients suffered relapse after autologous stem cell transplantation, and brentuximab vedotin exposure differed. Measured with immunoSEQ multiplex PCR; TCRdb has only the in-frame clones, and not every one. The table shows about 24,000 clones, with about 86% occurring only once. This sample comprised peripheral blood mononuclear cells (PBMCs), obtained before the fourth cycle of nivolumab. Source of these receptors: a human donor with classical Hodgkin lymphoma.

This rearrangement joins TRBV7-2 to TRBJ2-1, with D possibly matching TRBD2 (5 bases). CDR3 size: 15 residues. The V and J ends lost 1 base and 6 bases respectively, with 13 bases between them. Germline loops: CDR1 SGHTA, CDR2 FQGNSA. CDR3 region: CASSLVSWTLNEQFF. CDR3 DNA: TGTGCCAGCAGCTTAGTTTCATGGACTCTCAATGAGCAGTTCTTC.

CDR3 sequence reads: CASSLGASYEQYF. CDR3 nucleotide sequence: TGTGCCAGCAGTTTAGGGGCCTCCTACGAGCAGTACTTC. The genes are TRBV28 and TRBJ2-7, with D perhaps matching TRBD1 (5 bases). Per germline, CDR1 MDHEN and CDR2 SYDVKM. There are 13 residues in the CDR3. Trimming stripped 2 bases from V and 0 bases from J, with 5 bases between.

This chain connects TRBV29-1 to TRBJ2-1; 7 nucleotides line up with TRBD2. The germline V gene encodes CDR1 SQVTM and CDR2 ANQGSEA. The CDR3 length is 13 residues. The junction had 7 bases not matched to a gene; V was cut back by 5 bases and J by 6 bases. The CDR3 is CSVSTTSANEQFF. The DNA of the CDR3 is TGCAGCGTTTCTACTACTAGCGCCAATGAGCAGTTCTTC.

The rearrangement links TRBV4-3 to TRBJ2-3; 8 bases match TRBD2. The CDR3 contains 18 residues. In germline, CDR1 is LGHNA, CDR2 YSLEER. V trimming: 2 bases; J trimming: 0 bases; junction bases outside the gene matches: 10. DNA of the CDR3: TGCGCCAGCAGCCAACGGGGGGGATGGCCTTCTAGCACAGATACGCAGTATTTT. It specifies CASSQRGGWPSSTDTQYF.

V and J are TRBV28 and TRBJ1-1; D is possibly TRBD1 (5 bases). Germline loops: CDR1 MDHEN, CDR2 SYDVKM. V dropped 5 bases and J dropped 0 bases, with 19 bases sitting between them. The length of the CDR3 is 17 residues. The CDR3 DNA sequence: TGTGCCAGCAGTCGAGACCCTGCCCGGGACTTGAACACTGAAGCTTTCTTT. Translated, it gives CASSRDPARDLNTEAFF.

The chain's CDR3 is CASSLVMKETQYF. CDR3 nucleotide sequence: TGTGCCAGCAGCTTGGTTATGAAAGAGACCCAGTACTTC. V is TRBV5-6 and J is TRBJ2-5; no clear D. The CDR3 loop spans 13 amino acids. V was shortened by 0 bases and J by 3 bases, with 6 bases between the two germline ends. The germline V gene encodes CDR1 SGHDT and CDR2 YYEEEE.

The chain recombines TRBV2 with TRBJ2-5; TRBD1 aligns across 8 bases. Germline CDR1 reads SNHLY; CDR2 reads FYNNEI. V lost 5 bases, J lost 2 bases, and 4 bases stayed unmatched. This CDR3 contains 14 residues. The CDR3 DNA sequence: TGTGCCAGCAGTTACGGGACAGGTCAAGAGACCCAGTACTTC. Its protein is CASSYGTGQETQYF. Supplemented by reference TRBV2 and TRBJ2-5, the full variable domain reads EPEVTQTPSHQVTQMGQEVILRCVPISNHLYFYWYRQILGQKVEFLVSFYNNEISEKSEIFDDQFSVERPDGSNFTLKIRSTKLEDSAMYFCASSYGTGQETQYFGPGTRLLVL.

The chain uses TRBV21-1 and TRBJ2-2. TRBV21-1 is a known pseudogene. CDR3 size: 12 residues. The CDR3 nucleotides are TGTGCCAGCAGCAAGCATACCGGGGAGCTGTTTTTT. This gives the protein CASSKHTGELFF.

V gene TRBV15 combines with J gene TRBJ1-1; D unclear. Germline V lookup: CDR1 LNHNV, CDR2 YYDKDF (reference sequence). The CDR3 has 13 amino acids. V gave up 2 bases and J gave up 2 bases, with 6 bases separating them. The CDR3 loop reads CATSRQDNTEAFF. The DNA of the CDR3 is TGTGCCACCAGCAGACAAGACAACACTGAAGCTTTCTTT.

This chain connects TRBV9 to TRBJ1-2, with D possibly being TRBD1 (6 bases). Germline-derived CDR1 and CDR2 are SGDLS and YYNGEE. This CDR3 has 14 residues. V was shortened by 0 bases and J by 4 bases, with 10 bases between the two germline ends. The CDR3 DNA reads TGTGCCAGCAGCGTAGTAGGACAGTCCTATGGCTACACCTTC. Protein product: CASSVVGQSYGYTF.

As DNA, the CDR3 is TGTGCCAGCTCACTTGGACAGGGCTCCTACGAGCAGTACTTC. Translated, it gives CASSLGQGSYEQYF. This chain links TRBV18 with TRBJ2-7; 8 nucleotides align to TRBD1. Germline trimming cut 4 bases from V and 0 bases from J; bases unmatched to any gene: 2. In germline, CDR1 is KGHSH, CDR2 LQKENI. The CDR3 is 14 amino acids.

The gene calls are TRBV9 and TRBJ2-6; D uncertain. Per germline, CDR1 SGDLS and CDR2 YYNGEE. The CDR3 has 16 amino acids. Trimming shortened V by 0 bases and J by 0 bases, and 7 bases separated the two germline ends. The CDR3 sequence is CASSVDRSSGANVLTF. CDR3 nucleotide sequence: TGTGCCAGCAGCGTAGACAGAAGCTCTGGGGCCAACGTCCTGACTTTC.

The CDR3 sequence: CASSSRTGGRQPQHF. The CDR3 coding sequence is TGTGCCAGCAGTTCCCGGACAGGGGGACGACAGCCCCAGCATTTT. V is TRBV28 and J is TRBJ1-5, with 10 bases fitting TRBD1. Germline-derived CDR1 and CDR2 are MDHEN and SYDVKM. V lost 4 bases, J lost 7 bases, and 7 bases stayed unmatched. This CDR3 has 15 residues.

This sequence joins TRBV25-1 and TRBJ2-6; TRBD1 might be the D (5 bases). Germline CDR1 is MGHDK and CDR2 is SYGVNS. CDR3 size: 18 residues. Trimming pared 5 bases from V and 5 bases from J, leaving 22 bases between. The CDR3 reads CASSLRLTGQSRANVLTF. As DNA, the CDR3 is TGTGCCAGCAGTCTTCGGCTAACTGGACAAAGTCGGGCCAACGTCCTGACTTTC. Together with reference TRBV25-1 and TRBJ2-6, the CDR3 gives the full variable domain: EADIYQTPRYLVIGTGKKITLECSQTMGHDKMYWYQQDPGMELHLIHYSYGVNSTEKGDLSSESTVSRIRTEHFPLTLESARPSHTSQYLCASSLRLTGQSRANVLTFGAGSRLTVL.

The V and J genes are TRBV7-3 and TRBJ2-6; D possibly corresponds to TRBD2 (5 bases). Germline V gives CDR1 SGHTA, CDR2 FQGTGA. The CDR3 has 16 amino acids. The V end lost 5 bases, the J end lost 2 bases, and 13 bases lay between the germline ends. Here the CDR3 DNA reads TGTGCCAGCAGCCCCTGGAACGGGGCTGGGGCCAACGTCCTGACTTTC. Its protein product is CASSPWNGAGANVLTF.

This rearrangement joins TRBV10-3 to TRBJ1-1, with TRBD1 as a possible D gene (5 bases). This CDR3 contains 15 residues. The germline V and J ends were trimmed by 0 bases and 5 bases, with 13 bases remaining between them. Germline V gene sequence: CDR1 ENHRY, CDR2 SYGVKD. The CDR3 bases are TGTGCCATCAGTGAGTCATGGGGGGATGGTACTGAAGCTTTCTTT. Translating gives CAISESWGDGTEAFF.

The chain carries TRBV2 and TRBJ1-6; the match to TRBD1 covers 8 bases. There are 13 residues in the CDR3. Per the germline V gene, CDR1 is SNHLY and CDR2 is FYNNEI. The J segment lost 10 bases and the V segment lost 5 bases, leaving 4 bases of the junction unmatched. The CDR3 nucleotides are TGTGCCAGCAGTTCGACAGGGGTGTCACCCCTCCACTTT. Its protein product is CASSSTGVSPLHF.

J is TRBJ2-3 and V is TRBV9; 8 nucleotides line up with TRBD1. The V gene end was trimmed by 4 bases and the J gene end by 4 bases; junction bases not matched to a gene: 8. The CDR3 totals 15 residues. Per germline, CDR1 SGDLS and CDR2 YYNGEE. The CDR3 reads CASSTEPGGADTQYF. Here the CDR3 DNA reads TGTGCCAGCAGCACCGAACCAGGGGGCGCAGATACGCAGTATTTT.

The chain is built from TRBV4-3 and TRBJ1-1, with D possibly matching TRBD1 (5 bases). Germline values: CDR1 LGHNA, CDR2 YSLEER. V lost 3 bases to trimming and J lost 4 bases, with 15 bases between them. The CDR3 is 15 residues long. In nucleotides, the CDR3 is TGCGCCAGCAGCCATTTGCTGGGACTAAGCACTGAAGCTTTCTTT. Protein: CASSHLLGLSTEAFF.

The rearrangement uses TRBV4-3 and TRBJ2-3; the match to TRBD2 covers 8 bases. This CDR3 is 18 amino acids long. Losses at the gene ends were 3 bases for V and 0 bases for J; bases not matched to a gene: 11. CDR1 and CDR2 from the germline V gene are LGHNA and YSLEER. The CDR3 is CASSHRRKRESSTDTQYF. CDR3 in DNA: TGCGCCAGCAGCCATAGACGGAAGCGGGAGTCAAGCACAGATACGCAGTATTTT.

The chain is built from TRBV27 and TRBJ1-5; no firm D call. CDR1 and CDR2 from the germline V gene are MNHEY and SMNVEV (reference sequence). CDR3 size: 16 residues. V lost 2 bases, J lost 0 bases, and 11 bases lay in between. The CDR3 loop is CASSLVGSYSNQPQHF. The CDR3 DNA is TGTGCCAGCAGTTTAGTAGGCAGCTATAGCAATCAGCCCCAGCATTTT.

Here the CDR3 DNA reads TGTGCCAGCAGCTTAACAGCGGGAAGCACAGATACGCAGTATTTT. Protein sequence: CASSLTAGSTDTQYF. V gene TRBV7-3 combines with J gene TRBJ2-3; 7 bases align to TRBD2. The CDR3 contains 15 residues. Germline loops: CDR1 SGHTA, CDR2 FQGTGA. V trimming: 0 bases; J trimming: 0 bases; junction bases outside the gene matches: 0.

Concerning this clone: A read error is possible here, since a much larger clone lies one base away. Other DNA sequences from this sample encode an identical CDR3 as well. The V and J genes are TRBV4-3 and TRBJ2-2; D might be TRBD2 (5 bases). In germline, CDR1 is LGHNA, CDR2 YSLEER. The CDR3 has 15 amino acids. The CDR3 region is CASSHSNLNTGELFF. The DNA for the CDR3 is TGCGCCAGCAGCCATTCCAATTTGAACACCGGGGAGCTATTTTTT.

The chain employs TRBV9 and TRBJ2-2, with TRBD2 identical over 13 bases. Looked up from germline, CDR1 is SGDLS and CDR2 is YYNGEE. The CDR3 is 17 residues long. J lost 2 bases, V lost 7 bases, and 8 bases had no gene match. CDR3 in DNA: TGTGCCAGCCACGTCGGGGGACTAGCGGGAAACACCGGGGAGCTGTTTTTT. Its protein is CASHVGGLAGNTGELFF.

The table lists this clone with a count of one. The genes are TRBV7-8 and TRBJ2-7; 8 positions agree with TRBD1. The ends lost 6 bases at V and 9 bases at J; junction bases unmatched: 10. From germline, CDR1 is SGHVS and CDR2 FQNEAQ. The CDR3 has 13 residues. CDR3 amino acids: CASSQGAAGGQYF. CDR3 in DNA: TGTGCCAGCAGTCAGGGGGCAGCCGGCGGGCAGTACTTC.

The genes are TRBV6-5 and TRBJ2-3; D might be TRBD1 or TRBD2, each matching 5 bases. The V and J ends lost 8 bases and 2 bases respectively, with 14 bases between them. Per the germline V gene, CDR1 is MNHEY and CDR2 is SVGAGI. The CDR3 length is 14 residues. The CDR3 is CASRKGRVTDTQYF. The CDR3 coding sequence is TGTGCCAGCCGAAAGGGGCGGGTCACAGATACGCAGTATTTT.

This chain connects TRBV28 to TRBJ1-6, with 7 bases lining up with TRBD1. The CDR3 sequence is 14 residues long. Germline CDR1 MDHEN, CDR2 SYDVKM. Trimming removed 4 bases from V and 7 bases from J; junction bases left unmatched: 4. The CDR3: CASSSPGQNSPLHF. The CDR3 coding sequence is TGTGCCAGCAGTTCCCCGGGACAGAATTCACCCCTCCACTTT.